A single sample is the source of the 15 T cell receptor beta chains below, sequenced in a study of sequential checkpoint blockade in melanoma. Treatment of the sample: randomized to nivolumab then ipilimumab (arm A) or the reverse (arm B). Clones were sequenced by immunoSEQ multiplex PCR, and TCRdb holds only the in-frame ones, with some missing. The sample has approximately 15,000 clones; over 60% are singletons. Sequencing used CD8+ T cells sorted from blood (inferred from file names), obtained from a patient given nivolumab and ipilimumab in sequence. The receptors come from a human donor with melanoma.

The rearrangement joins TRBV29-1 to TRBJ2-7, with D possibly TRBD2 on 5 matching bases. Trimming shortened V by 2 bases and J by 2 bases, and 10 bases separated the two germline ends. This CDR3 is 13 amino acids long. The V gene's germline CDR1 is SQVTM and CDR2 ANQGSEA. The CDR3 reads CSVETPGAYEQYF. The CDR3 DNA reads TGCAGCGTTGAAACACCCGGGGCCTACGAGCAGTACTTC.

This clone was seen a handful of times. As DNA, the CDR3 is TGCAGCGTTGAAGAAAACAGCTATGGCTACACCTTC. Protein sequence: CSVEENSYGYTF. The V call is TRBV29-1, the J call TRBJ1-2; D remains unclear. Germline CDR1 and CDR2: SQVTM and ANQGSEA. This CDR3 has 12 amino acids. The V end lost 0 bases, the J end lost 4 bases, and 6 bases lay between the germline ends.

This clone was seen only once. V gene TRBV2 combines with J gene TRBJ2-2; D perhaps matches TRBD2 (6 bases). CDR1 SNHLY and CDR2 FYNNEI come from the germline V gene. The CDR3 is made up of 12 amino acids. V lost 11 bases to trimming and J lost 3 bases, with 10 bases between them. Written as DNA, the CDR3 is TGTGCCGCATGGGGGGACACCGGGGAGCTGTTTTTT. This sequence encodes CAAWGDTGELFF.

The CDR3 sequence: CASSLAGTALYEQYF. CDR3 nucleotides: TGCGCCAGCAGCTTGGCCGGGACAGCGCTTTACGAGCAGTACTTC. The rearrangement joins TRBV5-1 to TRBJ2-7; 7 bases are shared with TRBD1. CDR3 length: 15 residues. V was clipped by 0 bases and J by 4 bases; unmatched bases: 7. Germline CDR1 SGHRS, CDR2 YFSETQ. The full variable domain, its missing parts supplied by reference TRBV5-1 and TRBJ2-7, is KAGVTQTPRYLIKTRGQQVTLSCSPISGHRSVSWYQQTPGQGLQFLFEYFSETQRNKGNFPGRFSGRQFSNSRSEMNVSTLELGDSALYLCASSLAGTALYEQYFGPGTRLTVT.

The J gene is TRBJ2-2, the V gene TRBV7-8; 12 bases are a match to TRBD2. The CDR3 sequence is 17 residues long. Germline V gene lookup returns CDR1 SGHVS and CDR2 FQNEAQ. After removal of 5 bases from V and 3 bases from J, the junction contained 7 bases not matched to a gene. CDR3 DNA sequence: TGTGCCAGCAGCCAAGGACTAGCGGGACCCCACACCGGGGAGCTGTTTTTT. This sequence encodes CASSQGLAGPHTGELFF.

V gene TRBV11-3 combines with J gene TRBJ2-1; 8 nucleotides agree with TRBD2. The germline gives CDR1 SGHNT, CDR2 YENEEA. The CDR3 is made up of 16 amino acids. J lost 0 bases, V lost 2 bases, and 3 bases had no gene match. The CDR3: CASSLSGGSSYNEQFF. The CDR3 DNA sequence: TGTGCCAGCAGCTTAAGCGGGGGAAGCTCCTACAATGAGCAGTTCTTC. Full variable domain (outside the CDR3, taken from reference TRBV11-3 and TRBJ2-1): EAGVVQSPRYKIIEKKQPVAFWCNPISGHNTLYWYLQNLGQGPELLIRYENEEAVDDSQLPKDRFSAERLKGVDSTLKIQPAELGDSAVYLCASSLSGGSSYNEQFFGPGTRLTVL.

Only a few counts were recorded for this clone. V gene TRBV4-3 combines with J gene TRBJ2-7; D possibly corresponds to TRBD1 (5 bases). This CDR3 contains 16 residues. Germline CDR1 reads LGHNA; CDR2 reads YSLEER. V was shortened by 0 bases and J by 1 base, with 13 bases between the two germline ends. DNA for the CDR3: TGCGCCAGCAGCCAAGATCCCGGAGACAGTTCCTACGAGCAGTACTTC. Residues: CASSQDPGDSSYEQYF.

For this clone: This likely came from a read error, as a far larger clone is one base away. At the DNA level, this CDR3 is encoded by other sequences in the same sample as well. The chain links TRBV7-9 to TRBJ2-7; TRBD1 is a possible D gene (6 bases). V lost 5 bases and J lost 2, with 16 bases in between. In germline, CDR1 is SEHNR, CDR2 FQNEAQ (reference sequence). The CDR3 has 15 residues. CDR3 sequence: CASSLNRALTYEQYF. CDR3 nucleotides: TGTGCCAGCAGCCTTAACAGGGCACTTACCTACGAGCAGTACTTC.

This clone was found a few times. The chain has TRBV6-5 and TRBJ1-2; no definite D call. From germline, CDR1 is MNHEY and CDR2 SVGAGI. The CDR3 contains 15 residues. Trimming took 0 bases from V and 5 from J, leaving 13 bases between them. The CDR3 protein is CASSYSAETPYGYTF. Written as DNA, the CDR3 is TGTGCCAGCAGTTACTCGGCAGAAACCCCTTATGGCTACACCTTC.

The chain uses TRBV5-6 and TRBJ2-7, with D perhaps matching TRBD2 (6 bases). The CDR3 has 16 residues. Trimming pared 5 bases from V and 2 bases from J, leaving 20 bases between. Germline V gene sequence: CDR1 SGHDT, CDR2 YYEEEE. CDR3 loop: CASSFFREAGTYEQYF. DNA for the CDR3: TGTGCCAGCAGTTTTTTTAGGGAGGCCGGAACCTACGAGCAGTACTTC.

In regard to this clone: A junction end diverges from the germline sequence, so it may reflect a read error. This chain connects TRBV7-9 to TRBJ2-5; 10 nucleotides match TRBD2. The CDR3 has 17 amino acids. CDR1 is SEHNR and CDR2 is FQNEAQ in the germline V gene (reference sequence). The CDR3 loop is CASSQRAGGRPGETQYF. In DNA, the CDR3 is TGCGCCAGCAGCCAAAGAGCGGGAGGGCGGCCCGGTGAGACCCAGTACTTC.

The genes are TRBV27 and TRBJ2-5; D gene ambiguous. The DNA end lines up better with TRBJ2-7; the J call may be wrong. Germline CDR1 reads MNHEY; CDR2 reads SMNVEV (reference sequence). The CDR3 is made up of 13 amino acids. The CDR3 DNA sequence: TGTGCCAGCAGTTCCCTCGGGTCCTACGAGCAGTACTTC. Its translation is CASSSLGSYEQYF.

The rearrangement joins TRBV7-2 to TRBJ2-7, with 10 bases lining up with TRBD1. Trimming at V came to 3 bases and at J to 4 bases, leaving 3 bases not matched to a gene. This CDR3 has 14 amino acids. Germline lookup yields CDR1 SGHTA and CDR2 FQGNSA. CDR3 protein: CASSFGTGVYEQYF. DNA for the CDR3: TGTGCCAGCAGCTTCGGGACAGGGGTATACGAGCAGTACTTC.

V usage is TRBV6-6 and J usage is TRBJ2-7; tentative D call: TRBD2 (6 bases). The CDR3 is 13 residues long. Between the trimmed V and J ends, which lost 7 bases and 6 bases, there was a span of 16 bases. CDR1 is MNHNY, CDR2 SVGAGI, per germline (reference sequence). CDR3 sequence: CASTTPGLTEQYF. The CDR3 DNA follows: TGTGCCAGCACTACACCGGGACTCACCGAGCAGTACTTC.

The gene calls are TRBV11-2 and TRBJ2-7; D is ambiguous. Per the germline V gene, CDR1 is SGHAT and CDR2 is FQNNGV. This CDR3 contains 15 residues. V lost 5 bases and J lost 2, with 16 bases in between. Here the CDR3 reads CASSTPRVQAYEQYF. The CDR3 DNA follows: TGTGCCAGCAGCACCCCCCGGGTTCAAGCCTACGAGCAGTACTTC. Combining the CDR3 with reference TRBV11-2 and TRBJ2-7 gives the whole variable domain EAGVAQSPRYKIIEKRQSVAFWCNPISGHATLYWYQQILGQGPKLLIQFQNNGVVDDSQLPKDRFSAERLKGVDSTLKIQPAKLEDSAVYLCASSTPRVQAYEQYFGPGTRLTVT.